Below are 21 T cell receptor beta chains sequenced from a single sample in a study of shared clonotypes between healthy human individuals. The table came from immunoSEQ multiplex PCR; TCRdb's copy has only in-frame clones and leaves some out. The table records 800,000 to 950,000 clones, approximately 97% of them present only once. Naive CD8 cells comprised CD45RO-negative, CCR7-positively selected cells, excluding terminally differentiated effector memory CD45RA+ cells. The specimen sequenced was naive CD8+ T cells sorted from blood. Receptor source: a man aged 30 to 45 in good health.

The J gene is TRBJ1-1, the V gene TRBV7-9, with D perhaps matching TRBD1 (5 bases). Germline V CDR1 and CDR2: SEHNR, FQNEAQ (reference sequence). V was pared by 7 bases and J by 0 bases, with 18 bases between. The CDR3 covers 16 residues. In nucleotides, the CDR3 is TGTGCCAGCACCAACCCTCTAGGACACCTGAACACTGAAGCTTTCTTT. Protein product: CASTNPLGHLNTEAFF.

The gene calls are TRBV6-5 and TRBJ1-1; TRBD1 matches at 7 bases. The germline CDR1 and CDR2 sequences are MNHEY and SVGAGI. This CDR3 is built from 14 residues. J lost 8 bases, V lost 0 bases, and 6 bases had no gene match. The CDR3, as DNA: TGTGCCAGCAGTTACTCGAGAGGGGGCGGAGAAGCTTTCTTT. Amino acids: CASSYSRGGGEAFF.

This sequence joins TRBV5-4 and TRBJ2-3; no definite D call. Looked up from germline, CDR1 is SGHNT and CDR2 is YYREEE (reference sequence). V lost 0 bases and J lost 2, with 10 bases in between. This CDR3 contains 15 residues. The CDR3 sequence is CASSLEFSNTDTQYF. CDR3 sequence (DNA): TGTGCCAGCAGCTTGGAGTTCAGCAACACAGATACGCAGTATTTT.

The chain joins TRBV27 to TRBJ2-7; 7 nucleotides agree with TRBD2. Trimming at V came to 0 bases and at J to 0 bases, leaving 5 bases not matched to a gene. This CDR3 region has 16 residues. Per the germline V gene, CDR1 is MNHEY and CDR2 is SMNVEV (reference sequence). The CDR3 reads CASSLSRGDYSYEQYF. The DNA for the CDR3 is TGTGCCAGCAGTTTATCTCGGGGGGACTACTCCTACGAGCAGTACTTC.

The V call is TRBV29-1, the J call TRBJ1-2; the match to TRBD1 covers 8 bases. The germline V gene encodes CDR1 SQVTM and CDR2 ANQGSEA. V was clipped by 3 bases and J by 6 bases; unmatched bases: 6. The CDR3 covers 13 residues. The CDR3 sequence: CSVDPGQGHGYTF. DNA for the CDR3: TGCAGCGTTGATCCCGGACAGGGTCATGGCTACACCTTC.

The CDR3 nucleotides are TGTGCCAGCAGCGAACCGGGACTAGGTTCCAATGAGCAGTTCTTC. Encoded protein: CASSEPGLGSNEQFF. The genes are TRBV9 and TRBJ2-1; the match to TRBD2 covers 8 bases. The CDR3 sequence is 15 residues long. J was trimmed by 6 bases and V by 3 bases; bases with no gene match: 8. Germline V lookup: CDR1 SGDLS, CDR2 YYNGEE.

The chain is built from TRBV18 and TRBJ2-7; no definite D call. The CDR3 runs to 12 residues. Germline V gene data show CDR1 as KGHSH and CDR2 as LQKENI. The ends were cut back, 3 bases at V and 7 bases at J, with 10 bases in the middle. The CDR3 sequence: CASSPNVWEQYF. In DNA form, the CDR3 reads TGTGCCAGCTCACCCAATGTGTGGGAGCAGTACTTC.

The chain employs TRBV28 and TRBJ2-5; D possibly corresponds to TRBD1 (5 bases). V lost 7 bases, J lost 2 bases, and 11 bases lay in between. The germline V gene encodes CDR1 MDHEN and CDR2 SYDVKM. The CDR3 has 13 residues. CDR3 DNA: TGTGCCAGCACTACACCAGGGCAAGAGACCCAGTACTTC. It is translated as CASTTPGQETQYF.

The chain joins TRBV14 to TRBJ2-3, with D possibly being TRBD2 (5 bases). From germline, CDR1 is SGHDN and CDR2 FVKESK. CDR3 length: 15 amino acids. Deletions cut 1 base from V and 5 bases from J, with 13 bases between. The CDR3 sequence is CASSQGTLAGDTQYF. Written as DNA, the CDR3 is TGTGCCAGCAGCCAAGGAACATTGGCGGGAGATACGCAGTATTTT.

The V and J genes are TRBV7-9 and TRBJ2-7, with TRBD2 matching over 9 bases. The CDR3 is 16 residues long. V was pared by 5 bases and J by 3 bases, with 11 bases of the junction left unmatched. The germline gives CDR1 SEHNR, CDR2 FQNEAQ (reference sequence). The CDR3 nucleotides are TGTGCCAGCAGCCCTCCCGAGCTAGCGGGGAGCTACGAGCAGTACTTC. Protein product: CASSPPELAGSYEQYF. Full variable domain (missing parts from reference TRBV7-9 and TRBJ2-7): DTGVSQNPRHKITKRGQNVTFRCDPISEHNRLYWYRQTLGQGPEFLTYFQNEAQLEKSRLLSDRFSAERPKGSFSTLEIQRTEQGDSAMYLCASSPPELAGSYEQYFGPGTRLTVT.

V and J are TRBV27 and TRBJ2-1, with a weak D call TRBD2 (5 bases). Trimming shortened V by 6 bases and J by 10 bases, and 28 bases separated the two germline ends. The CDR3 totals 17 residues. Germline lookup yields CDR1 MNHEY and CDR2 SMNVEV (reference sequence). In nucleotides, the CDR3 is TGTGCCAGCAGCTCCTACAACCGGGGAGCGGTATTCGGCGAGCAGTTCTTC. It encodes CASSSYNRGAVFGEQFF.

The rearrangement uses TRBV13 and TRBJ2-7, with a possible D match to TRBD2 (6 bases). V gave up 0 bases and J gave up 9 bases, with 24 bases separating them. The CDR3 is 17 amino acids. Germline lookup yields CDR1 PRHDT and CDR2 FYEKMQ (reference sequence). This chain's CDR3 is CASSLGPPGVAETVQYF. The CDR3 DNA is TGTGCCAGCAGCTTAGGCCCCCCGGGAGTAGCGGAAACAGTGCAGTACTTC.

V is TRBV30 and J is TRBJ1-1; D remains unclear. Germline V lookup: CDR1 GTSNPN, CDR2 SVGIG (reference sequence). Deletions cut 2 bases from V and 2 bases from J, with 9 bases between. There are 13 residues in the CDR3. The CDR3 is CAWSSGENTEAFF. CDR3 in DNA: TGTGCCTGGAGTTCAGGCGAAAACACTGAAGCTTTCTTT.

The CDR3 DNA is TGTGCCAGCAGCTTATGGGGGGCGACTAGCGAGACCCAGTACTTC. Amino acid sequence: CASSLWGATSETQYF. This chain connects TRBV11-2 to TRBJ2-5, with D perhaps matching TRBD2 (7 bases). The CDR3 totals 15 residues. The germline gives CDR1 SGHAT, CDR2 FQNNGV. V dropped 2 bases and J dropped 5 bases, with 15 bases sitting between them.

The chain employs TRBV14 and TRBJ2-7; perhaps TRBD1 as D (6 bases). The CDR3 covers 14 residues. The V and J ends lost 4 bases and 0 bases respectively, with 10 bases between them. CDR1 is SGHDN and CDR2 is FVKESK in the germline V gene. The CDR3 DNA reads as TGTGCCAGCAGCCCGCTCAGGGGCTCCTACGAGCAGTACTTC. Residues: CASSPLRGSYEQYF.

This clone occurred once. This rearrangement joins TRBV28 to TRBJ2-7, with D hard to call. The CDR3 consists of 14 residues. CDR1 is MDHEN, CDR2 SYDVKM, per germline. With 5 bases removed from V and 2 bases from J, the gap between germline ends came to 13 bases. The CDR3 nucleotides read TGTGCCAGCAGTCCCTCAGACCAGGCCTACGAGCAGTACTTC. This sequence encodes CASSPSDQAYEQYF.

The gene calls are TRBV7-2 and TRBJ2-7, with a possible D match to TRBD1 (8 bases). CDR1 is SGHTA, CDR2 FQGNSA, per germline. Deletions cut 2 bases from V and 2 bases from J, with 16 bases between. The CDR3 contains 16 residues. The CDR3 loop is CASSLWYRGGTYEQYF. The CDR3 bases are TGTGCCAGCAGCTTATGGTACAGGGGGGGGACCTACGAGCAGTACTTC.

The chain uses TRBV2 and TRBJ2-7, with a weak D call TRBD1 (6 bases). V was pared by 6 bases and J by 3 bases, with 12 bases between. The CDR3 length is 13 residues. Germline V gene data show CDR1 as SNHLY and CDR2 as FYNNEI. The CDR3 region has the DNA TGTGCCAGCAGGACCGACAGGAACTACGAGCAGTACTTC. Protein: CASRTDRNYEQYF.

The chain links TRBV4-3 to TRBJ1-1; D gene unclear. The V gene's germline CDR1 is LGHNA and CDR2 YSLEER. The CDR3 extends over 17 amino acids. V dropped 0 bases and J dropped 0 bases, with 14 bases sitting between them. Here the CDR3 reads CASSQDFGIGLNTEAFF. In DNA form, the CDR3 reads TGCGCCAGCAGCCAAGATTTTGGAATTGGGCTGAACACTGAAGCTTTCTTT.

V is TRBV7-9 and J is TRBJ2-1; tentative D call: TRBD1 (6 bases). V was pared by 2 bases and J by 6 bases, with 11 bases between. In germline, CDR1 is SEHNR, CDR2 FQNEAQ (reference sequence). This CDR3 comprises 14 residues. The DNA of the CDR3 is TGTGCCAGCAGCTTAACAGGGAATTTCAATGAGCAGTTCTTC. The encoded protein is CASSLTGNFNEQFF.

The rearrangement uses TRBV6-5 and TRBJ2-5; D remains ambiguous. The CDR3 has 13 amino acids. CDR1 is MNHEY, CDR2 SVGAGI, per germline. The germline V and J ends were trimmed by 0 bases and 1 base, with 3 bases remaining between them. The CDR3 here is CASSYSIQETQYF. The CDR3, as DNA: TGTGCCAGCAGTTACTCCATCCAAGAGACCCAGTACTTC.